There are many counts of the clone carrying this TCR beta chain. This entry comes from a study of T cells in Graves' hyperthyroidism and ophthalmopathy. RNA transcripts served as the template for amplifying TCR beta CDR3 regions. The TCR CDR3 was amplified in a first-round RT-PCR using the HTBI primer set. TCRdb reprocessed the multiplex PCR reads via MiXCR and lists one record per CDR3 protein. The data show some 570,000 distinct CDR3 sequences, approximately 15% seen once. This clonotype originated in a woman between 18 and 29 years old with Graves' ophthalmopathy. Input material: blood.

The CDR3 DNA follows: TGTGCCAGCAGCTATCAAGGGGGCGCGGCAGATACGCAGTATTTT. Translation gives CASSYQGGAADTQYF. V gene TRBV14 combines with J gene TRBJ2-3, with 7 bases identical to TRBD1. Germline loops: CDR1 SGHDN, CDR2 FVKESK. The CDR3 is 15 amino acids. V trimming: 5 bases; J trimming: 4 bases; junction bases outside the gene matches: 9. Combining the CDR3 with reference TRBV14 and TRBJ2-3 gives the whole variable domain EAGVTQFPSHSVIEKGQTVTLRCDPISGHDNLYWYRRVMGKEIKFLLHFVKESKQDESGMPNNRFLAERTGGTYSTLKVQPAELEDSGVYFCASSYQGGAADTQYFGPGTRLTVL.